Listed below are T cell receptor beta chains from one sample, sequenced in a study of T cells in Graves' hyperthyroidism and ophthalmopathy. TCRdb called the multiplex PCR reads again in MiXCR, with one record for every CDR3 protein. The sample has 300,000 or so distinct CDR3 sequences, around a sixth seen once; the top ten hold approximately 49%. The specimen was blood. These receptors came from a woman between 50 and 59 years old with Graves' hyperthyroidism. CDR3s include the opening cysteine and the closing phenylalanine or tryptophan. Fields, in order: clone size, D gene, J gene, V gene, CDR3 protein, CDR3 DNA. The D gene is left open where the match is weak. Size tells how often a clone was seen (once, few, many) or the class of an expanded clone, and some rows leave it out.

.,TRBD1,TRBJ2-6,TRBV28,CASRPGQGTPGANVLTF,TGTGCCAGCAGACCCGGACAGGGGACCCCTGGGGCCAACGTCCTGACTTTC
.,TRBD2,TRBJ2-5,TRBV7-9,CASSYAWTSGGHQETQYF,TGTGCCAGCAGCTACGCATGGACTAGCGGGGGCCACCAAGAGACCCAGTACTTC
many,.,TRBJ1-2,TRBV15,CATSRETGNYGYTF,TGTGCCACCAGCAGAGAAACAGGGAACTATGGCTACACCTTC
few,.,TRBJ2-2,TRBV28,CASWEADTGELFF,TGTGCCAGCTGGGAGGCAGACACCGGGGAGCTGTTTTTT
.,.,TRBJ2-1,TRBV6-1,CASSLRDQQGNEQFF,TGTGCCAGCAGTCTCCGGGACCAGCAGGGCAATGAGCAGTTCTTC
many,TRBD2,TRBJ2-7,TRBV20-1,CSADSGRHYEQYF,TGCAGTGCTGATAGCGGGAGGCACTACGAGCAGTACTTC
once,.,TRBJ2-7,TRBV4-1,CASSQVSISYEQYF,TGCGCCAGCAGCCAAGTCAGCATCTCCTACGAGCAGTACTTC
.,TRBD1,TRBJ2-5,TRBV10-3,CATGGSGETQYF,TGTGCCACAGGGGGTTCTGGCGAGACCCAGTACTTC
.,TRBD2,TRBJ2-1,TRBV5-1,CASSLNGGGRVNEQFF,TGCGCCAGCAGCCTCAACGGGGGCGGGAGGGTCAATGAGCAGTTCTTC
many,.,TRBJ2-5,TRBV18,CASSPQGFQETQYF,TGTGCCAGCTCCCCACAGGGCTTCCAAGAGACCCAGTACTTC
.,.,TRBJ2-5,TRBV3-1,CASSQDTPGTTGGETQYF,TGTGCCAGCAGCCAAGACACTCCGGGGACCACCGGGGGAGAGACCCAGTACTTC
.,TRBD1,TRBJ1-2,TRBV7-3,CASSLTGTGDAGYTF,TGTGCCAGCAGCTTAACTGGGACAGGGGATGCTGGCTACACCTTC
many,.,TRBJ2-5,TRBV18,CASSADTGEETQYF,TGTGCCAGCTCAGCGGACACGGGTGAAGAGACCCAGTACTTC